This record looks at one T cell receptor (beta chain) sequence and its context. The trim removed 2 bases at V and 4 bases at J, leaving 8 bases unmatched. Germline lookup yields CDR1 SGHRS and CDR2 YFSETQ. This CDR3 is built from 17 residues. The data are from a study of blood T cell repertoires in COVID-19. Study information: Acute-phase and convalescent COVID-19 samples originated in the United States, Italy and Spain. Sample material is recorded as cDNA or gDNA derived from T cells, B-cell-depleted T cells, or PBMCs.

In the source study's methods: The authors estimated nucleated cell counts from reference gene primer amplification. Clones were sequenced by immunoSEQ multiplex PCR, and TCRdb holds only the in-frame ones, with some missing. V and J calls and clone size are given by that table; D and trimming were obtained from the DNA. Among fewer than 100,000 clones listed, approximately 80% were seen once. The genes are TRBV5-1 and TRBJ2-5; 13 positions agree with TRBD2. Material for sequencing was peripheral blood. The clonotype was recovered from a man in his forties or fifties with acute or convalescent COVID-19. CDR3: CASSFGLAGVRGETQYF. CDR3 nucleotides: TGCGCCAGCAGCTTCGGACTAGCGGGAGTACGGGGAGAGACCCAGTACTTC.